This T cell receptor beta chain was found in a study of T-cell memory formation after mild COVID-19. TCRdb independently ran MiXCR on the 5' RACE reads; one entry per CDR3 protein. The profile shows a few hundred thousand distinct CDR3 sequences, approximately 15% of them singletons. As for this clonotype: Its specificity is not known.

This CDR3 comprises 13 residues. The J segment lost 5 bases and the V segment lost 5 bases, leaving 2 bases of the junction unmatched. Regarding the study as a whole: Confirmation of SARS-CoV-2 specificity was lacking for second-wave clones peaking day 37.

The TCR sequence derives from a man aged 18 to 29 who had mild COVID-19 (a few samples of this study predate the infection). Cell type and time point are not known. The material sequenced was PBMCs or a T cell subset sorted from them (not recorded which). The chain recombines TRBV12-3 or TRBV12-4 with TRBJ1-4; 7 bases are a match to TRBD1. CDR3 sequence (DNA): TGTGCCAGCAGTGAGACAGGGAATGAAAAACTGTTTTTT. Amino acids: CASSETGNEKLFF.